The clone carrying this T cell receptor beta chain showed up just once. Its antigen remains unidentified. These data are taken from a study of T cell repertoires in ileal Crohn's disease. Study outcomes and limitations: Sorted CD8 T cells held more high-frequency clones than CD4.

Germline CDR1 and CDR2: LNHNV and YYDKDF (reference sequence). The CDR3 runs to 19 residues. The V segment lost 0 bases and the J segment 5 bases; nucleotides outside the gene matches: 14. TCRdb's table, derived via immunoSEQ multiplex PCR, lists solely in-frame clones and lacks some. The top ten clones hold about 6.5% of a sample with 2,000 to 2,500 clones, about 88% of them seen once. Eligibility required adulthood, ileal or ileocolonic Crohn's disease and indicated ileocolonic resection. This TCR was sampled from an adult with Crohn's disease. This chain uses TRBV15 with TRBJ2-3, with 10 positions matching TRBD2. Sequenced input: ileal tissue. This chain's CDR3 is CATSREGDGAGGPQDTQYF. CDR3 nucleotide sequence: TGTGCCACCAGCAGAGAGGGGGATGGAGCGGGGGGGCCTCAAGATACGCAGTATTTT. The complete variable domain, with remaining parts taken from reference TRBV15 and TRBJ2-3, reads DAMVIQNPRYQVTQFGKPVTLSCSQTLNHNVMYWYQQKSSQAPKLLFHYYDKDFNNEADTPDNFQSRRPNTSFCFLDIRSPGLGDTAMYLCATSREGDGAGGPQDTQYFGPGTRLTVL.